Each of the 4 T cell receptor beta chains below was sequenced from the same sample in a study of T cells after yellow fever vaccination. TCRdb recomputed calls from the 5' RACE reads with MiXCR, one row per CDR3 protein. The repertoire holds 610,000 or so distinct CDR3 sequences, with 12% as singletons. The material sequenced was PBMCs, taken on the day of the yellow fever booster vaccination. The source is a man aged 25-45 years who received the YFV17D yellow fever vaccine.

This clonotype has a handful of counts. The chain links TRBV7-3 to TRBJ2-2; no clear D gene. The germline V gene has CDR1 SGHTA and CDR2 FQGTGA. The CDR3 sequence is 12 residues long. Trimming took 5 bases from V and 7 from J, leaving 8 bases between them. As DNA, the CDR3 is TGTGCCAGCAGCCTAAACGGCGGGGAGCTGTTTTTT. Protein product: CASSLNGGELFF. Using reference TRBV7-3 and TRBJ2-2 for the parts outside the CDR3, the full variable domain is GAGVSQTPSNKVTEKGKYVELRCDPISGHTALYWYRQSLGQGPEFLIYFQGTGAADDSGLPNDRFFAVRPEGSVSTLKIQRTERGDSAVYLCASSLNGGELFFGEGSRLTVL.

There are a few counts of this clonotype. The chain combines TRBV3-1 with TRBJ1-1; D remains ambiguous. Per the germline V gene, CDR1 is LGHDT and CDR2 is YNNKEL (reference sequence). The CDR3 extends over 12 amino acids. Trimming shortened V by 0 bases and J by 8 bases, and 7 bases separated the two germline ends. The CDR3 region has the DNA TGTGCCAGCAGCCAAGAACGTGGCGAAGCTTTCTTT. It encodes CASSQERGEAFF.

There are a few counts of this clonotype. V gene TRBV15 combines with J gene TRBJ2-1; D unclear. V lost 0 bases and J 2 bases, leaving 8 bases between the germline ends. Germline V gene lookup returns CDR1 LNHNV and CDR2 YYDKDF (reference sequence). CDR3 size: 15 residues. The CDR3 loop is CATSRDPTTYNEQFF. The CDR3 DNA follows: TGTGCCACCAGCAGAGATCCTACAACCTACAATGAGCAGTTCTTC.

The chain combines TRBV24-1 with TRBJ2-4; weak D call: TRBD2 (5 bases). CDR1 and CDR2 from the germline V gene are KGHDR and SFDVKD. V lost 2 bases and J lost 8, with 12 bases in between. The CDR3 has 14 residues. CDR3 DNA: TGTGCCACCAGTGATTCCAGGACTGTCGACATTCAGTACTTC. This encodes CATSDSRTVDIQYF.